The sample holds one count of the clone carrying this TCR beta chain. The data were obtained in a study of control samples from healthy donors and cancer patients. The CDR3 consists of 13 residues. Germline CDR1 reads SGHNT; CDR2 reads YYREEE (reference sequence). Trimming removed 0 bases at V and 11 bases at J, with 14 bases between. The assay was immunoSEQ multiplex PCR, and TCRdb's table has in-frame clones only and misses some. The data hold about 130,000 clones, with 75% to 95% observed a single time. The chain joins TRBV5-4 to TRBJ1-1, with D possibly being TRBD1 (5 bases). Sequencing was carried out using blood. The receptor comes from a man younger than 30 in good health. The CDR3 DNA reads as TGTGCCAGCAGCTTGGACAAGGGGTTTAGCGCTTTCTTT. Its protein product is CASSLDKGFSAFF. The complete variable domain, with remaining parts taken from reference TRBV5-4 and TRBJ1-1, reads ETGVTQSPTHLIKTRGQQVTLRCSSQSGHNTVSWYQQALGQGPQFIFQYYREEENGRGNFPPRFSGLQFPNYSSELNVNALELDDSALYLCASSLDKGFSAFFGQGTRLTVV.